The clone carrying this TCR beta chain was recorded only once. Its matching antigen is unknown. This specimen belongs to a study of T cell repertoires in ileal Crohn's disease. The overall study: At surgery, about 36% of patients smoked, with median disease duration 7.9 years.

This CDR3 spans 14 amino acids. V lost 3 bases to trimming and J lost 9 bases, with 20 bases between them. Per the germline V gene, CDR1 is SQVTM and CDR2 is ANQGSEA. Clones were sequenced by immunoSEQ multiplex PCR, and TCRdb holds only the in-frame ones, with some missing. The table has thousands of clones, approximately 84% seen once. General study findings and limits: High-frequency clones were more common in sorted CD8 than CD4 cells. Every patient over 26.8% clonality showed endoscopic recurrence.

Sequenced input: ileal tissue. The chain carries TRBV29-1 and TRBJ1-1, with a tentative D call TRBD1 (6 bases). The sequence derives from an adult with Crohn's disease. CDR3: CSVDGFEGTLKAFF. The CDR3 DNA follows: TGCAGCGTTGACGGTTTTGAGGGGACACTAAAAGCTTTCTTT.